This entry concerns a single TCR beta chain. Its antigen remains unknown. Here immunoSEQ multiplex PCR was the method, and the copy in TCRdb shows in-frame clones only, minus some. Of around 45,000 clones detected, about 88% appear once; the ten largest clones hold 2.5%. The sample is drawn from a study of T cells in localized non-small cell lung cancer. Study outcomes and limitations: Only one tumor region went through sequencing, so heterogeneity may still be there. Adjacent lung had a median roughly 53 of the 100 largest tumor clones.

Specimen: PBMCs, collected before any cancer treatment. The receptor was isolated from a man aged 35-69 years with stage II lung adenocarcinoma.

CDR3 coding DNA: TGTGCCAGCAGCGTCGGGGGTCCTGGGGCCAACGTCCTGACTTTC. It yields the protein CASSVGGPGANVLTF. V is TRBV14 and J is TRBJ2-6; tentative D call: TRBD2 (6 bases). Per the germline V gene, CDR1 is SGHDN and CDR2 is FVKESK. The CDR3 runs to 15 residues. V was trimmed by 5 bases and J by 2 bases, leaving 10 bases between them.